This T cell receptor (beta chain) comes out of a study of blood T cells in healthy people across ages. General study points: The long-lived group displayed more naive CD4+ cells, plus higher diversity, than the aged donors did.

This clonotype occurred once. Its antigen is not identified. Trimming removed 5 bases at V and 7 bases at J, with 14 bases between. Germline V lookup: CDR1 MNHEY, CDR2 SVGAGI. This CDR3 spans 13 amino acids. Each donor was a healthy Caucasian individual from Russia, aged about 6 to 95. Sample-barcoded 5' priming and a J-beta primer mix drove a second PCR of roughly 6 to 12 cycles. Samples each returned at least 2.5 million CDR3-containing paired-end reads. TCRdb re-derived calls from the 5' RACE reads in MiXCR, one entry per CDR3 protein. Found here are around 800,000 distinct CDR3 sequences, less than 80% of them singletons; the top ten hold 28%.

The sequencing sample was made of blood. The chain carries TRBV6-5 and TRBJ2-5, with a tentative D call TRBD2 (6 bases). This TCR derives from a man aged 25 to 45 in good health. CDR3 protein: CASSDGPGGTQYF. CDR3 DNA sequence: TGTGCCAGCAGTGATGGTCCCGGGGGGACCCAGTACTTC.